The 21 T cell receptor beta chains below all came from one sample that was sequenced in a study of T cells in localized non-small cell lung cancer. The repertoire was sequenced with immunoSEQ multiplex PCR; TCRdb's copy has only in-frame clones and lacks some. In the table there are about 2,100 clones, roughly 30% of which are singletons. Sequencing used normal lung tissue next to the tumor, obtained before any cancer treatment. The receptors here all came from a male donor at least 60 years old with stage I squamous cell lung carcinoma.

This clone appeared a few times. The sample contains more than one DNA sequence encoding this CDR3. V gene TRBV28 combines with J gene TRBJ2-5; 10 bases fit TRBD2. V gave up 2 bases and J gave up 4 bases; unmatched junction bases: 4. Germline V gives CDR1 MDHEN, CDR2 SYDVKM. This CDR3 contains 15 residues. The CDR3, as DNA: TGTGCCAGCAGTTTACTAGCGGGAGAGGGAGAGACCCAGTACTTC. Protein product: CASSLLAGEGETQYF.

This clone was observed once. The rearrangement joins TRBV28 to TRBJ2-1, with 14 positions matching TRBD2. This CDR3 comprises 16 residues. The germline gives CDR1 MDHEN, CDR2 SYDVKM. The V gene end was trimmed by 2 bases and the J gene end by 8 bases; junction bases not matched to a gene: 5. CDR3 sequence reads: CASSLVRTSGRYEQFF. The CDR3 region has the DNA TGTGCCAGCAGTTTAGTTCGGACTAGCGGGAGGTATGAGCAGTTCTTC. Full variable domain (rest looked up from reference TRBV28 and TRBJ2-1): DVKVTQSSRYLVKRTGEKVFLECVQDMDHENMFWYRQDPGLGLRLIYFSYDVKMKEKGDIPEGYSVSREKKERFSLILESASTNQTSMYLCASSLVRTSGRYEQFFGPGTRLTVL.

By sample fraction, this clone is medium-sized. J is TRBJ2-7 and V is TRBV11-3, with a tentative D call TRBD2 (6 bases). The CDR3 extends over 14 amino acids. CDR1 and CDR2 from the germline V gene are SGHNT and YENEEA. Trimming removed 3 bases from V and 4 bases from J, with 13 bases in between. The CDR3 reads CASSFLGGSYEQYF. The CDR3 DNA reads TGTGCCAGCAGCTTTTTGGGGGGATCATACGAGCAGTACTTC.

This clone was detected only a few times. The chain carries TRBV30 and TRBJ2-1; no firm D call. Germline assignment: CDR1 GTSNPN and CDR2 SVGIG (reference sequence). This CDR3 is 11 amino acids long. The V and J ends lost 6 bases and 4 bases respectively, with 7 bases between them. The CDR3 protein is CACTYYNEQFF. CDR3 bases: TGTGCCTGCACTTATTACAATGAGCAGTTCTTC.

The chain recombines TRBV29-1 with TRBJ1-1, with 7 bases fitting TRBD1. J gave up 4 bases and V 0 bases, and 5 bases lay outside the gene matches. The CDR3 has 14 residues. CDR1 and CDR2 from the germline V gene are SQVTM and ANQGSEA. The CDR3 loop is CSVEDRWDSTEAFF. In DNA, the CDR3 is TGCAGCGTTGAAGATCGGTGGGACAGCACTGAAGCTTTCTTT.

This clone was seen more than once but under ten times. The CDR3 sequence: CASSYRGRETQYF. CDR3 nucleotides: TGTGCCAGCAGTTACAGGGGCCGGGAGACCCAGTACTTC. This chain joins TRBV6-8 and TRBJ2-5; tentative D call: TRBD1 (5 bases). CDR3 length equals 13 residues. CDR1 and CDR2 from the germline V gene are MNHGY and SAAAGT. The V gene lost 2 bases and the J gene lost 5 bases, with 9 bases spanning the gap.

The chain joins TRBV15 to TRBJ2-1; 10 bases map to TRBD2. The CDR3 consists of 17 residues. Germline values: CDR1 LNHNV, CDR2 YYDKDF (reference sequence). The junction had 7 bases not matched to a gene; V was cut back by 3 bases and J by 2 bases. The CDR3 sequence: CATSSSSGSYAYNEQFF. The CDR3 region has the DNA TGTGCCACCAGCAGCTCTAGCGGGAGTTACGCCTACAATGAGCAGTTCTTC.

This clone has more than one count but fewer than ten. This rearrangement joins TRBV9 to TRBJ1-1; 7 bases line up with TRBD1. Germline assignment: CDR1 SGDLS and CDR2 YYNGEE. Trimming removed 5 bases from V and 4 bases from J; junction bases left unmatched: 5. This CDR3 is 13 amino acids long. DNA of the CDR3: TGTGCCAGCAGTCTGACAGGGATCACTGAAGCTTTCTTT. Its translation: CASSLTGITEAFF.

This clone was found a few times. V gene TRBV11-3 combines with J gene TRBJ2-3; 10 bases agree with TRBD2. The CDR3 runs to 16 residues. After removal of 1 base from V and 5 bases from J, the junction contained 6 bases not matched to a gene. CDR1 is SGHNT, CDR2 YENEEA, per germline. Here the CDR3 reads CASSLVSGRVVDTQYF. CDR3 bases: TGTGCCAGCAGCTTAGTCAGCGGGAGGGTGGTAGATACGCAGTATTTT.

This clone is classed as large. This rearrangement joins TRBV6-8 to TRBJ1-5, with TRBD1 matching over 7 bases. V was clipped by 2 bases and J by 5 bases; unmatched bases: 6. Germline CDR1 reads MNHGY; CDR2 reads SAAAGT. This CDR3 has 15 amino acids. The CDR3 is CASSYTTGSDQPQHF. In DNA, the CDR3 is TGTGCCAGCAGTTACACGACAGGGTCGGATCAGCCCCAGCATTTT.

This clone was observed a few times. The chain employs TRBV6-8 and TRBJ2-2; 11 positions agree with TRBD1. Germline V gene sequence: CDR1 MNHGY, CDR2 SAAAGT. The CDR3 is made up of 15 amino acids. V gave up 9 bases and J gave up 8 bases; unmatched junction bases: 11. For the CDR3, the DNA is TGTGCCAGTAAACGGACAGGGGGCCCCACTGGGGAGCTGTTTTTT. This gives the protein CASKRTGGPTGELFF.

V and J are TRBV7-4 and TRBJ2-1; either TRBD1 or TRBD2 may fit D (5 bases each). The CDR3 runs to 13 residues. Per germline, CDR1 SGHVT and CDR2 SQSDAQ. V lost 4 bases to trimming and J lost 10 bases, with 14 bases between them. CDR3: CASSSGTGYEQFF. The CDR3 DNA reads as TGTGCCAGCAGCTCCGGGACCGGCTACGAGCAGTTCTTC.

The chain has TRBV28 and TRBJ1-1; D not certain. The CDR3 runs to 16 residues. In germline, CDR1 is MDHEN, CDR2 SYDVKM. The V end was cut by 5 bases, the J end by 1 base, with 17 bases between. DNA of the CDR3: TGTGCCAGCAGTCGAGCAAGGATGGCAGGGAACACTGAAGCTTTCTTT. It is translated as CASSRARMAGNTEAFF. Variable domain in full (rest from reference TRBV28 and TRBJ1-1): DVKVTQSSRYLVKRTGEKVFLECVQDMDHENMFWYRQDPGLGLRLIYFSYDVKMKEKGDIPEGYSVSREKKERFSLILESASTNQTSMYLCASSRARMAGNTEAFFGQGTRLTVV.

By proportion, this clone is medium-sized. CDR3 bases: TGTGCCAGCAGCGAAAACCCGGACAGGGATGCCACCGGGGAGCTGTTTTTT. Translation gives CASSENPDRDATGELFF. The chain links TRBV9 to TRBJ2-2, with 8 bases identical to TRBD1. The V gene's germline CDR1 is SGDLS and CDR2 YYNGEE. The CDR3 sequence is 17 residues long. After removal of 3 bases from V and 4 bases from J, the junction contained 11 bases not matched to a gene. Filled out from reference TRBV9 and TRBJ2-2, the complete variable domain reads DSGVTQTPKHLITATGQRVTLRCSPRSGDLSVYWYQQSLDQGLQFLIQYYNGEERAKGNILERFSAQQFPDLHSELNLSSLELGDSALYFCASSENPDRDATGELFFGEGSRLTVL.

This clone is classed as large (0.1 to 1%). The rearrangement links TRBV11-3 to TRBJ2-2; D might be TRBD1 (5 bases). Trimming took 3 bases from V and 0 from J, leaving 11 bases between them. The germline V gene encodes CDR1 SGHNT and CDR2 YENEEA. The CDR3 consists of 16 residues. DNA for the CDR3: TGTGCCAGCAGCTTGGGAAGGACATCGAACACCGGGGAGCTGTTTTTT. The encoded protein is CASSLGRTSNTGELFF.

This clone was observed a few times. The V and J genes are TRBV6-8 and TRBJ1-2; 9 nucleotides match TRBD1. V was pared by 1 base and J by 7 bases, with 4 bases of the junction left unmatched. Looked up from germline, CDR1 is MNHGY and CDR2 is SAAAGT. The CDR3 consists of 14 residues. The CDR3 is CASSYFGQGIGYTF. For the CDR3, the DNA is TGTGCCAGCAGTTACTTCGGACAGGGGATTGGCTACACCTTC.

This clone was detected a few times. This chain connects TRBV9 to TRBJ1-2, with unresolved D. Germline V gene data show CDR1 as SGDLS and CDR2 as YYNGEE. The V and J ends lost 3 bases and 8 bases respectively, with 11 bases between them. The CDR3 spans 12 residues. The CDR3 coding sequence is TGTGCCAGCAGCGCGACGGAAGGCGGCTACACCTTC. Its translation is CASSATEGGYTF.

This clone is judged medium-sized (0.01 to 0.1%). The V and J genes are TRBV11-3 and TRBJ2-1; TRBD1 is a possible D gene (5 bases). The CDR3 totals 14 residues. Deletions cut 5 bases from V and 6 bases from J, with 14 bases between. Germline V gene sequence: CDR1 SGHNT, CDR2 YENEEA. CDR3 in amino acids: CASSQPQGLNEQFF. CDR3 nucleotide sequence: TGTGCCAGCAGCCAACCCCAGGGTCTCAATGAGCAGTTCTTC.

The rearrangement joins TRBV28 to TRBJ2-3; perhaps TRBD2 as D (6 bases). The CDR3 totals 14 residues. Trimming stripped 3 bases from V and 1 base from J, with 8 bases between. Germline V CDR1 and CDR2: MDHEN, SYDVKM. The CDR3 bases are TGTGCCAGCAGTTTCGTAGCGGGCACAGATACGCAGTATTTT. Its protein product is CASSFVAGTDTQYF.

The chain joins TRBV25-1 to TRBJ1-2; D perhaps matches TRBD1 (5 bases). V lost 8 bases and J lost 4, with 14 bases in between. The CDR3 consists of 13 residues. Germline assignment: CDR1 MGHDK and CDR2 SYGVNS. This CDR3 is CASGDSHGYGYTF. CDR3 DNA sequence: TGTGCCAGCGGGGACTCCCATGGCTATGGCTACACCTTC.

This clone showed up just a few times. The chain employs TRBV6-8 and TRBJ1-1; 10 positions match TRBD1. The CDR3 sequence is 15 residues long. After removal of 5 bases from V and 7 bases from J, the junction contained 10 bases not matched to a gene. Germline assignment: CDR1 MNHGY and CDR2 SAAAGT. Written as DNA, the CDR3 is TGTGCCAGCAGTCCTCGACAGGGGGCGTGGGGTGAAGCTTTCTTT. Translation gives CASSPRQGAWGEAFF.